This T cell receptor (beta chain) was found in a study of T-cell reconstitution after alpha-beta-depleted transplantation in children. Deletions cut 4 bases from V and 5 bases from J, with 14 bases between. The CDR3 runs 14 residues. Germline CDR1 and CDR2: LGHNA and YSLEER. This sample's TCRbeta library carried unique molecular identifier barcodes. Using its own MiXCR run on the PCR reads, TCRdb lists one record per CDR3 protein. The sample lists 360,000 or so distinct CDR3 sequences; roughly 22% were seen once. This sequence originates from a human donor who donated a stem cell graft to a child with acute myeloid leukemia. The sequencing used PBMCs from the stem cell graft donor, collected from the stem cell graft. The genes are TRBV4-3 and TRBJ2-5; D not certain. CDR3 in DNA: TGCGCCAGCAGCCTCCAAAGCGATGGGGAGACCCAGTACTTC. The encoded protein is CASSLQSDGETQYF.